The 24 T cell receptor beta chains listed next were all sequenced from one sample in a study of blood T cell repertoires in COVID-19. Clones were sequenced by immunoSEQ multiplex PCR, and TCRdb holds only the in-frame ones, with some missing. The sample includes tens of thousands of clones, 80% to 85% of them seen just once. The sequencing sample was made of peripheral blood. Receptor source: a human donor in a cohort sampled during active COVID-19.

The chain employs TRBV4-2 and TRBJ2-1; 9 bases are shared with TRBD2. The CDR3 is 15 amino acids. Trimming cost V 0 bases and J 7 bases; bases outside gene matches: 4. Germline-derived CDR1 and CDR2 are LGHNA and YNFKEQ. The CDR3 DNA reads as TGTGCCAGCAGCCAAGAAGCGGGGGGTTGGAATGAGCAGTTCTTC. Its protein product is CASSQEAGGWNEQFF.

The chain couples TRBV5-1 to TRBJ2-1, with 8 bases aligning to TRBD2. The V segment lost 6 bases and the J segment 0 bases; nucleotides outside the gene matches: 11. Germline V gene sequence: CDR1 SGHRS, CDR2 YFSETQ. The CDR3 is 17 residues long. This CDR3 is CASMGGAGAPSYNEQFF. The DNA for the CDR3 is TGCGCCAGCATGGGGGGAGCGGGGGCCCCCTCCTACAATGAGCAGTTCTTC.

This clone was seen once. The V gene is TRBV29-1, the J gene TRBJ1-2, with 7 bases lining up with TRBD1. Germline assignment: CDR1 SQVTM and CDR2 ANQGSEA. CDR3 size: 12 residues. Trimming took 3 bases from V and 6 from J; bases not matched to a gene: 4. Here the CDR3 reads CSVDGQGDGYTF. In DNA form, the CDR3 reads TGCAGCGTTGATGGCCAGGGGGATGGCTACACCTTC.

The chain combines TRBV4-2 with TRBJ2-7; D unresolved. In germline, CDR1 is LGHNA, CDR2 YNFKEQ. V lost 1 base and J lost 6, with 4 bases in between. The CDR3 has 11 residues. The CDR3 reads CASSQGPEQYF. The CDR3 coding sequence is TGTGCCAGCAGCCAAGGGCCCGAGCAGTACTTC.

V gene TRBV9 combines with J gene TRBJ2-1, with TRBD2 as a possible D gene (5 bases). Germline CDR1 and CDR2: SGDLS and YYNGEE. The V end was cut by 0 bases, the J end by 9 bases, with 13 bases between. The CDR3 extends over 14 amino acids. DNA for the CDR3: TGTGCCAGCAGCGTAGGCGACGGGGTAACTGAGCAGTTCTTC. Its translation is CASSVGDGVTEQFF. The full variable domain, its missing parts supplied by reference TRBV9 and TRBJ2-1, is DSGVTQTPKHLITATGQRVTLRCSPRSGDLSVYWYQQSLDQGLQFLIQYYNGEERAKGNILERFSAQQFPDLHSELNLSSLELGDSALYFCASSVGDGVTEQFFGPGTRLTVL.

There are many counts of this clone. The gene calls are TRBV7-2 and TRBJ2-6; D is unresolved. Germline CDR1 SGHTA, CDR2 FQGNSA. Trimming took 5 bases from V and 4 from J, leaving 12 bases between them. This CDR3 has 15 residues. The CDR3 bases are TGTGCCAGCAGCATTCAACCGAGGGGGGCCAACGTCCTGACTTTC. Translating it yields CASSIQPRGANVLTF.

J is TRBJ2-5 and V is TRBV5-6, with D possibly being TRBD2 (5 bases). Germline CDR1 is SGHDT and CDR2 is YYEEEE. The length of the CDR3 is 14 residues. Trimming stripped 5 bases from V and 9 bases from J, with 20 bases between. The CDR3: CASSHLRGSAAQYF. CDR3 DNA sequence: TGTGCCAGCAGTCACCTCCGGGGTTCAGCGGCCCAGTACTTC.

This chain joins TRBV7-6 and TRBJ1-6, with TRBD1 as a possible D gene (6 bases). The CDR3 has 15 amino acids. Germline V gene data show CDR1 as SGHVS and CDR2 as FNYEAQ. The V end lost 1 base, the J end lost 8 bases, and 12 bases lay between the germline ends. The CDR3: CASSLDRAGDSPLHF. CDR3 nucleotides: TGTGCCAGCAGCTTAGACAGGGCTGGGGATTCACCCCTCCACTTT.

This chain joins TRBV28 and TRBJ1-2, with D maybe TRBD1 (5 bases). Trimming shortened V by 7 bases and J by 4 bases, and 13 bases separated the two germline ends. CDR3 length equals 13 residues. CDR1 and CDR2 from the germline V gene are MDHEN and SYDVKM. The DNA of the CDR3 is TGTGCCAGCAAGATATCAGGGCCCTATGGCTACACCTTC. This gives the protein CASKISGPYGYTF.

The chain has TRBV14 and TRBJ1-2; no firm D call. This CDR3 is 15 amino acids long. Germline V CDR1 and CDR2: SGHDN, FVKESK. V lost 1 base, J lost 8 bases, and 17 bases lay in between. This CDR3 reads CASSQGLYVTEGYTF. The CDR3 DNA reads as TGTGCCAGCAGCCAAGGTCTTTACGTGACGGAGGGCTACACCTTC. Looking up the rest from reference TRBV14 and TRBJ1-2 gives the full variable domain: EAGVTQFPSHSVIEKGQTVTLRCDPISGHDNLYWYRRVMGKEIKFLLHFVKESKQDESGMPNNRFLAERTGGTYSTLKVQPAELEDSGVYFCASSQGLYVTEGYTFGSGTRLTVV.

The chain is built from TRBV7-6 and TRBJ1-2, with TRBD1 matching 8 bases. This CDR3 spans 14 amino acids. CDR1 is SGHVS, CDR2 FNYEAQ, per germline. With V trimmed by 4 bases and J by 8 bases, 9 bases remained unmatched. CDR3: CASSSGQGLDGYTF. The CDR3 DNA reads TGTGCCAGCAGCTCCGGACAGGGTTTAGACGGCTACACCTTC.

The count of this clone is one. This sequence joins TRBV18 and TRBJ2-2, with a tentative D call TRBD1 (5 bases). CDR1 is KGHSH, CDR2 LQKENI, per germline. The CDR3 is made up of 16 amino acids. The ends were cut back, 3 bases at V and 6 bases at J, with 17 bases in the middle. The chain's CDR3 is CASSPPVFGAAGELFF. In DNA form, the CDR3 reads TGTGCCAGCTCACCGCCGGTGTTTGGGGCAGCCGGGGAGCTGTTTTTT.

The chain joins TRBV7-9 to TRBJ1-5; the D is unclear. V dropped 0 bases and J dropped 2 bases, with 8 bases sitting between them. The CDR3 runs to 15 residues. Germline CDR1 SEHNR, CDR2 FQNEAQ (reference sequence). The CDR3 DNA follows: TGTGCCAGCAGCTTAGCGAGGGTTGGCAATCAGCCCCAGCATTTT. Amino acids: CASSLARVGNQPQHF. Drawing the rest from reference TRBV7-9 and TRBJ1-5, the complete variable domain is DTGVSQNPRHKITKRGQNVTFRCDPISEHNRLYWYRQTLGQGPEFLTYFQNEAQLEKSRLLSDRFSAERPKGSFSTLEIQRTEQGDSAMYLCASSLARVGNQPQHFGDGTRLSIL.

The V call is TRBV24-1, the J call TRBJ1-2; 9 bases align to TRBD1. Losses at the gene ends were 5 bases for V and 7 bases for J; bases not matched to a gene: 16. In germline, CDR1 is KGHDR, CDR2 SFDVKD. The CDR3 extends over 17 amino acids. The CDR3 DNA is TGTGCCACCAGTGGACCGGACAGGGGCGGGTCGAGAACTGGCTACACCTTC. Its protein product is CATSGPDRGGSRTGYTF.

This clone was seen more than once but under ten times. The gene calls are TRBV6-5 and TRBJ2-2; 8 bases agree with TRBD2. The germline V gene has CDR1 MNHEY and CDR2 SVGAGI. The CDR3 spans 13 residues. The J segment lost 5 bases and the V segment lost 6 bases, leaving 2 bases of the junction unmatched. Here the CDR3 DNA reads TGTGCCAGCAGCCGGGGGGGTACCGGGGAGCTGTTTTTT. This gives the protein CASSRGGTGELFF.

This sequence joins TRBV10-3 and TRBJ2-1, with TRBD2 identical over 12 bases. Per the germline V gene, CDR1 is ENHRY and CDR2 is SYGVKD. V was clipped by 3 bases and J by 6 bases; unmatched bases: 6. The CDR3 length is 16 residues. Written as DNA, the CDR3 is TGTGCCATCAGTGATGAGACTAGCGGGGGCCTCAATGAGCAGTTCTTC. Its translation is CAISDETSGGLNEQFF.

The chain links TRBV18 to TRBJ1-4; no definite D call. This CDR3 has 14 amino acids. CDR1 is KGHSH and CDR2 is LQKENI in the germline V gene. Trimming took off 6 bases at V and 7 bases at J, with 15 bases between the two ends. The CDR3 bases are TGTGCCAGCTCTCCTGGAGGCTGGGGTGAAAAACTGTTTTTT. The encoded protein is CASSPGGWGEKLFF.

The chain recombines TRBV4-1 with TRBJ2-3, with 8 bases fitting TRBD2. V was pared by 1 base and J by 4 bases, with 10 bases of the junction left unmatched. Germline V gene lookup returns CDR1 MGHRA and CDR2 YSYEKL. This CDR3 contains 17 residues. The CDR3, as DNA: TGCGCCAGCAGCCAAGTTGGAGCGGGACTAGTTGCAGATACGCAGTATTTT. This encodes CASSQVGAGLVADTQYF.

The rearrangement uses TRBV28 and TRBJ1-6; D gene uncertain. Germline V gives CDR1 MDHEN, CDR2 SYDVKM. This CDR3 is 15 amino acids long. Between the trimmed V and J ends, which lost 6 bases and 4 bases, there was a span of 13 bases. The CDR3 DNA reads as TGTGCCAGCAGCCTCGAGGGAGGGTATAATTCACCCCTCCACTTT. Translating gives CASSLEGGYNSPLHF.

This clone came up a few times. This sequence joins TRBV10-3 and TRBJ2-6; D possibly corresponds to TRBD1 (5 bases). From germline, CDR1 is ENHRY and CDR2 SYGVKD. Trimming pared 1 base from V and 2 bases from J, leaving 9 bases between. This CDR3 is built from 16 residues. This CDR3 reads CAISEFTGPGANVLTF. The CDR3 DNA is TGTGCCATCAGTGAGTTCACAGGACCTGGGGCCAACGTCCTGACTTTC.

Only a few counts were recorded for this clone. CDR3 coding DNA: TGCGCCAGCAGCTTGGGGGCAGGTCTAAATCAGCCCCAGCATTTT. Protein sequence: CASSLGAGLNQPQHF. The rearrangement links TRBV5-1 to TRBJ1-5; D is unclear. The germline V gene encodes CDR1 SGHRS and CDR2 YFSETQ. Trimming took 0 bases from V and 4 from J, leaving 11 bases between them. The CDR3 covers 15 residues.

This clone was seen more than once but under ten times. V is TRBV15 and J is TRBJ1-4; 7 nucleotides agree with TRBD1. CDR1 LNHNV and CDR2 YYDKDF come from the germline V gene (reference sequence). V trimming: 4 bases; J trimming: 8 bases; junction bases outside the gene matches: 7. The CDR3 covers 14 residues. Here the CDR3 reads CATSIGGDGEKLFF. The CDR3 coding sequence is TGTGCCACCAGCATAGGGGGCGACGGAGAAAAACTGTTTTTT.

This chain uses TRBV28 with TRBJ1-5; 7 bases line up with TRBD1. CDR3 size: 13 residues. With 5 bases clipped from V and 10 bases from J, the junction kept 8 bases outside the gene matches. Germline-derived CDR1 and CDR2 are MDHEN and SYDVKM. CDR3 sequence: CASSGQVDDPQHF. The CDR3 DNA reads TGTGCCAGCAGTGGACAGGTAGATGACCCCCAGCATTTT.

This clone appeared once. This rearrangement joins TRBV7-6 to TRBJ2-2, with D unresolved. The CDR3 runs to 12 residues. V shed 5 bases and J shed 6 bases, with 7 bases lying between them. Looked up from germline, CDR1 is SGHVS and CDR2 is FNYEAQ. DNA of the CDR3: TGTGCCAGCAGCCCCTACGCCGGGGAGCTGTTTTTT. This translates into CASSPYAGELFF.